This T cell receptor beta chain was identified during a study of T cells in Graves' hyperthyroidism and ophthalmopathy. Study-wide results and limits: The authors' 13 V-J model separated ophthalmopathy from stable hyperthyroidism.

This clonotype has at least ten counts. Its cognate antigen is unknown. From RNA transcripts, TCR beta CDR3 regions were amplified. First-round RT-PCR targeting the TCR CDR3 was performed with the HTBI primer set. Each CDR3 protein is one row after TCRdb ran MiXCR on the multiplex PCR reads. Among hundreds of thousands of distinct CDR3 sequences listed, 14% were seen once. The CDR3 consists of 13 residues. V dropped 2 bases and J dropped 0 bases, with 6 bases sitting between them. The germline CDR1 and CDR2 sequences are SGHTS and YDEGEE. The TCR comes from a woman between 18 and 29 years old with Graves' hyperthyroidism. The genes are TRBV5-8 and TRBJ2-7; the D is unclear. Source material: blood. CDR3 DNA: TGTGCCAGCAGCTTAAAGTTCTCCTACGAGCAGTACTTC. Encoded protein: CASSLKFSYEQYF. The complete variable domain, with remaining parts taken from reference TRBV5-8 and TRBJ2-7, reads EAGVTQSPTHLIKTRGQQATLRCSPISGHTSVYWYQQALGLGLQFLLWYDEGEERNRGNFPPRFSGRQFPNYSSELNVNALELEDSALYLCASSLKFSYEQYFGPGTRLTVT.